This is a list of T cell receptor beta chains from one sample in a study of blood T cells in healthy people across ages. Each CDR3 protein gets one entry after TCRdb re-called the 5' RACE reads with MiXCR. The repertoire holds 1,800,000 or so distinct CDR3 sequences, with 30% to 40% as singletons. The material sequenced was blood. These receptors all come from a human donor in good health. Both conserved end residues are part of each CDR3. The D gene is left open where the match is weak. The size entry is marked missing in some rows and otherwise reads once, few, many or a size class.

D	V	size	J	DNA	CDR3
TRBD1	TRBV7-6	-	TRBJ1-1	TGTGCCAGCAGCTCTACTCGACAGGGGGCGGCTTTCTTT	CASSSTRQGAAFF
TRBD1	TRBV5-1	few	TRBJ1-2	TGCGCCAGCAGCTTGAAAGATCGACAGGGTCCTAACTATGGCTACACCTTC	CASSLKDRQGPNYGYTF
-	TRBV10-3	-	TRBJ1-1	TGTGCCATCAGTGAGCTGGAGGGTGAAGCTTTCTTT	CAISELEGEAFF
-	TRBV3-1	-	TRBJ2-7	TGTGCCAGCAGCCAAGAATTAATCGGGGCTGGGGGCGAGCAGTACTTC	CASSQELIGAGGEQYF
TRBD1	TRBV7-9	-	TRBJ1-1	TGTGCCAGCAGCCCGCGACAGGGTCCGAACACTGAAGTTTTCTTT	CASSPRQGPNTEVFF
TRBD1	TRBV28	-	TRBJ2-3	TGTGCCAGCAGTTTCGCCCCTTACAGGGGTGGCACAGATACGCAGTATTTT	CASSFAPYRGGTDTQYF
-	TRBV6-5	few	TRBJ1-2	TGTGCCAGCAGTTATTACGGGGAAACTAACTATGGCTACACCTTC	CASSYYGETNYGYTF
-	TRBV10-3	few	TRBJ2-1	TGTGCCATCAGCCAGGGGAAGGATTACAATGAGCAGTTCTTC	CAISQGKDYNEQFF
-	TRBV7-2	-	TRBJ1-1	TGTGCCAGCAACTCTCCGGACAGATACACTGAAGCTTTCTTT	CASNSPDRYTEAFF
-	TRBV5-1	-	TRBJ2-7	TGCGCCAGCAGCTTGAGTCGGGGCAGTAACTACGAGCAGTACTTC	CASSLSRGSNYEQYF
-	TRBV2	-	TRBJ2-1	TGTGCCAGCAGTGTGGAACCGAATGTCTACAATGAGCAGTTCTTC	CASSVEPNVYNEQFF
-	TRBV20-1	once	TRBJ1-2	TGCAGTGCCGAAGTACACTATGGCTACACCTTC	CSAEVHYGYTF
-	TRBV5-1	-	TRBJ1-1	TGCGCCAGCAGCTCGTCCTGGTACACTGAAGCTTTCTTT	CASSSSWYTEAFF
-	TRBV4-3	few	TRBJ1-5	TGCGCCAGCAGCCAAGATCTAAGGGGAAATCCAGGTAGTAATCAGCCCCAGCATTTT	CASSQDLRGNPGSNQPQHF
-	TRBV2	few	TRBJ2-1	TGTGCCAGCAGTTCCGCCGGGAGTATTAGCTCCTACAATGAGCAGTTCTTC	CASSSAGSISSYNEQFF
-	TRBV29-1	few	TRBJ2-1	TGCAGCGTTGGGCTAGCTTCAGATGAGCAGTTCTTC	CSVGLASDEQFF
-	TRBV7-9	-	TRBJ2-3	TGTGCCAGCAGTTTGTGGGGCCCCAGCACAGATACGCAGTATTTT	CASSLWGPSTDTQYF
-	TRBV29-1	few	TRBJ2-5	TGCAGCGTATCTAGGACGGGTCAAGAGACCCAGTACTTC	CSVSRTGQETQYF
TRBD2	TRBV5-1	few	TRBJ2-4	TGCGCCAGCAGCTTCCGACTAGCGGAAAAAAACATTCAGTACTTC	CASSFRLAEKNIQYF
-	TRBV5-1	-	TRBJ1-4	TGCGCCAGCAGCCCGGAGGGAGGGGGGGATGAAAAACTGTTTTTT	CASSPEGGGDEKLFF
TRBD2	TRBV7-2	few	TRBJ2-3	TGTGCCAGCAGCTCTAGCCGGGGACTAGCGATGGGAGATGCGCAGTATTTT	CASSSSRGLAMGDAQYF
-	TRBV7-3	-	TRBJ2-2	TGTGCCAGCAGCCCGGGAACAGGGTCCGGGGAGCTGTTTTTT	CASSPGTGSGELFF
-	TRBV24-1	few	TRBJ2-6	TGTGCCACCAGTGATTTAGTCCCCTCCACAGGGTGCGGGGCCAACGTCCTGACTTTC	CATSDLVPSTGCGANVLTF
TRBD1	TRBV7-2	-	TRBJ1-2	TGTGCCAGCAGCCAAGCCCGGGACAGGTGGGGATATGGCTACACCTTC	CASSQARDRWGYGYTF
TRBD1	TRBV7-9	few	TRBJ2-5	TGTGCCAGCAGCCAGTGGGACGACAGGGTCGAGGAGACCCAGTACTTC	CASSQWDDRVEETQYF
-	TRBV20-1	few	TRBJ1-4	TGCAGTGCTGTGGGACACCCAACTAATGAAAAACTGTTTTTT	CSAVGHPTNEKLFF
TRBD2	TRBV7-7	few	TRBJ2-1	TGTGCCCTTTCCCGGACTAGCGGGGTTAGCTCCTACAATGAGCAGTTCTTC	CALSRTSGVSSYNEQFF